The T cell receptor (beta chain) described here comes from a study of Ad26.COV2.S vaccination and SARS-CoV-2 variants. Sequencing was performed with immunoSEQ multiplex PCR; in TCRdb, only in-frame clones are kept and a portion is missing. The sample lists fewer than 300,000 clones, around 87% occurring once. Documented treatment: roughly 19 received Ad26.COV2.S at low or high dose, single or two shots; about 5 received placebo; per-sample allocation not given. The samples date from day 63 after the first vaccine or placebo injection. The CDR3 sequence is 18 residues long. V shed 1 base and J 0 bases; nucleotides not matched to a gene: 11. From germline, CDR1 is SGHAT and CDR2 FQNNGV.

The rearrangement uses TRBV11-2 and TRBJ1-2; the match to TRBD1 covers 7 bases. The sequenced sample was peripheral blood, obtained in a trial of Ad26.COV2.S vaccine versus placebo. The TCR comes from a person between 18 and 59 years old who received the Ad26.COV2.S COVID-19 vaccine or a placebo. CDR3 sequence: CASSLGGGTNHPNYGYTF. The CDR3, as DNA: TGTGCCAGCAGCTTAGGAGGGGGCACGAACCACCCTAACTATGGCTACACCTTC.